This TCR beta chain derives from a study of T cells in Graves' hyperthyroidism and ophthalmopathy. The study's findings and limits: With a median lead of approximately 6.4 months before onset, the model predicted ophthalmopathy. Expanded thyroid clonotypes (above 0.001) were mostly also found in blood.

Researchers amplified the TCR beta CDR3 regions from RNA transcripts. An initial round of RT-PCR targeting the TCR CDR3 relied on the HTBI primer set. TCRdb passed the multiplex PCR reads through MiXCR, listing each CDR3 protein once. This sample has 45,000 to 55,000 distinct CDR3 sequences, with roughly 50% found just once. Germline values: CDR1 MDHEN, CDR2 SYDVKM. The V segment lost 5 bases and the J segment 3 bases; nucleotides outside the gene matches: 6. The CDR3 has 15 amino acids. As regards this clonotype: The antigen remains unidentified.

Each patient was aged 18 to 65 and had newly diagnosed hyperthyroidism of under 2 months' duration. Each diagnosis was grounded in clinical symptoms, serum thyroxine and TRAb, thyroid ultrasound, and orbital computed tomography. This receptor was identified in a man younger than 35 with Graves' hyperthyroidism. The chain links TRBV28 to TRBJ1-1; the match to TRBD1 covers 10 bases. Sequenced input: peripheral blood or thyroid tissue (not recorded which). The CDR3 DNA follows: TGTGCCAGCAGTGCGACCGGGACAGGGGACACTGAAGCTTTCTTT. Translation gives CASSATGTGDTEAFF.